Following are 32 T cell receptor beta chains from one sample sequenced in a study of blood T cell repertoires in COVID-19. Data came from immunoSEQ multiplex PCR; TCRdb stores just in-frame clones and leaves some out. The table has some 150,000 clones, more than 65% seen once. What was sequenced was peripheral blood. The receptors derive from a woman between 50 and 59 years old in a cohort sampled during active or convalescent COVID-19.

This sequence joins TRBV27 and TRBJ2-5; 7 bases are a match to TRBD1. Per germline, CDR1 MNHEY and CDR2 SMNVEV (reference sequence). The V gene end was trimmed by 3 bases and the J gene end by 5 bases; junction bases not matched to a gene: 6. This CDR3 has 14 residues. The CDR3 reads CASSLKQGRETQYF. The CDR3 DNA is TGTGCCAGCAGTTTGAAACAGGGGCGCGAGACCCAGTACTTC.

The chain carries TRBV29-1 and TRBJ1-4; no firm D call. The V end was cut by 5 bases, the J end by 8 bases, with 9 bases between. The CDR3 totals 11 residues. Looked up from germline, CDR1 is SQVTM and CDR2 is ANQGSEA. For the CDR3, the DNA is TGCAGCGTTTCGAGGGCGGAAAAACTGTTTTTT. Its translation is CSVSRAEKLFF.

The V and J genes are TRBV7-2 and TRBJ2-3, with unresolved D. Germline V gene lookup returns CDR1 SGHTA and CDR2 FQGNSA. The CDR3 has 14 amino acids. Trimming cost V 1 base and J 0 bases, with 5 bases left between them. The CDR3 region is CASSLVRSTDTQYF. The DNA of the CDR3 is TGTGCCAGCAGCTTAGTCAGAAGCACAGATACGCAGTATTTT.

The chain recombines TRBV7-8 with TRBJ1-4, with D uncertain. Germline values: CDR1 SGHVS, CDR2 FQNEAQ. V was clipped by 3 bases and J by 4 bases, with 9 bases between them. The CDR3 is 14 residues long. The CDR3 loop is CASSFGQFNEKLFF. The CDR3 DNA sequence: TGTGCCAGCAGCTTTGGCCAGTTTAATGAAAAACTGTTTTTT.

The chain joins TRBV18 to TRBJ1-2; D perhaps matches TRBD1 (6 bases). The V and J ends lost 4 bases and 4 bases respectively, with 13 bases between them. This CDR3 comprises 14 residues. Looked up from germline, CDR1 is KGHSH and CDR2 is LQKENI. This CDR3 reads CASSQTGVSYGYTF. The CDR3, as DNA: TGTGCCAGCTCACAGACAGGAGTTAGCTATGGCTACACCTTC.

This chain uses TRBV6-1 with TRBJ2-2; no reliable D call. Germline CDR1 and CDR2: MNHNS and SASEGT. The CDR3 sequence is 11 residues long. Trimming took 2 bases from V and 9 from J, leaving 4 bases between them. The CDR3: CASSEIWELFF. The CDR3 DNA is TGTGCCAGCAGTGAAATCTGGGAGCTGTTTTTT.

The chain links TRBV12-5 to TRBJ2-5; possibly TRBD1 for D (6 bases). Trimming pared 6 bases from V and 4 bases from J, leaving 12 bases between. Germline CDR1 is LGHNT and CDR2 is FRNRAP. CDR3 length: 13 amino acids. CDR3 region: CASGQGNSETQYF. The CDR3 DNA sequence: TGTGCTAGTGGGCAGGGGAACTCAGAGACCCAGTACTTC.

This chain uses TRBV6-5 with TRBJ2-5, with D perhaps matching TRBD2 (7 bases). The CDR3 has 15 residues. CDR1 and CDR2 from the germline V gene are MNHEY and SVGAGI. V was cut by 6 bases and J by 5 bases, with 19 bases left in between. The CDR3 loop reads CASRKRGGLAETQYF. CDR3 DNA sequence: TGTGCCAGCAGGAAGAGGGGGGGCCTAGCCGAGACCCAGTACTTC.

The chain uses TRBV9 and TRBJ2-7; perhaps TRBD1 as D (6 bases). V was pared by 2 bases and J by 0 bases, with 15 bases between. CDR1 is SGDLS, CDR2 YYNGEE, per germline. This CDR3 contains 16 residues. The CDR3 spells CASSVRGDGTSYEQYF. The CDR3 DNA reads TGTGCCAGCAGCGTCAGGGGTGACGGGACCTCCTACGAGCAGTACTTC.

The chain recombines TRBV18 with TRBJ2-5, with unresolved D. CDR3 length equals 14 residues. CDR1 and CDR2 from the germline V gene are KGHSH and LQKENI. Deletions cut 0 bases from V and 4 bases from J, with 9 bases between. The CDR3 protein is CASSPPSQRETQYF. DNA for the CDR3: TGTGCCAGCTCACCACCTAGCCAGCGAGAGACCCAGTACTTC.

The chain joins TRBV7-2 to TRBJ1-1; 8 nucleotides line up with TRBD1. V gave up 5 bases and J gave up 0 bases; unmatched junction bases: 5. The CDR3 has 15 residues. Germline CDR1 SGHTA, CDR2 FQGNSA. CDR3 DNA sequence: TGTGCCAGCAGCCCAGGGGGCAGAGTGAACACTGAAGCTTTCTTT. This encodes CASSPGGRVNTEAFF.

V is TRBV3-1 (or the pseudogene TRBV3-2) and J is TRBJ2-7; no definite D call. V lost 0 bases and J 6 bases, leaving 15 bases between the germline ends. Germline CDR1 is LGHDT and CDR2 is YNNKEL (reference sequence). This CDR3 region has 15 residues. The CDR3 is CASSQDSTPGFEQYF. CDR3 bases: TGTGCCAGCAGCCAAGATAGCACTCCCGGATTCGAGCAGTACTTC.

The chain's CDR3 is CASSYMAGSPGQPQHF. The CDR3 DNA follows: TGTGCCAGCAGTTACATGGCAGGGTCCCCCGGTCAGCCCCAGCATTTT. The V call is TRBV6-5, the J call TRBJ1-5; tentatively, D is TRBD1 (5 bases). This CDR3 is built from 16 residues. Trimming removed 2 bases at V and 6 bases at J, with 17 bases between. Germline CDR1 and CDR2: MNHEY and SVGAGI.

The gene calls are TRBV19 and TRBJ2-1, with unresolved D. Trimming shortened V by 5 bases and J by 10 bases, and 12 bases separated the two germline ends. In germline, CDR1 is LNHDA, CDR2 SQIVND (reference sequence). The CDR3 is 12 amino acids. The CDR3 sequence: CASSGALLEQFF. CDR3 nucleotides: TGTGCCAGTAGTGGTGCATTACTAGAGCAGTTCTTC. Full variable domain (missing parts from reference TRBV19 and TRBJ2-1): DGGITQSPKYLFRKEGQNVTLSCEQNLNHDAMYWYRQDPGQGLRLIYYSQIVNDFQKGDIAEGYSVSREKKESFPLTVTSAQKNPTAFYLCASSGALLEQFFGPGTRLTVL.

V usage is TRBV11-2 and J usage is TRBJ1-6; 7 bases fit TRBD1. V lost 0 bases and J lost 8; bases outside the gene matches: 10. Germline V lookup: CDR1 SGHAT, CDR2 FQNNGV. There are 17 residues in the CDR3. The CDR3: CASSLDRDRDFHSPLHF. The CDR3 DNA sequence: TGTGCCAGCAGCTTAGATCGCGACAGGGATTTTCATTCACCCCTCCACTTT. The complete variable domain, with remaining parts taken from reference TRBV11-2 and TRBJ1-6, reads EAGVAQSPRYKIIEKRQSVAFWCNPISGHATLYWYQQILGQGPKLLIQFQNNGVVDDSQLPKDRFSAERLKGVDSTLKIQPAKLEDSAVYLCASSLDRDRDFHSPLHFGNGTRLTVT.

The chain recombines TRBV2 with TRBJ2-5; 8 bases align to TRBD2. V shed 3 bases, J shed 3 bases, and the junction held 6 bases outside the gene matches. The CDR3 length is 15 residues. Germline CDR1 SNHLY, CDR2 FYNNEI. For the CDR3, the DNA is TGTGCCAGCAGTGATTGGGCGGGGGGAAAAGAGACCCAGTACTTC. Amino acid sequence: CASSDWAGGKETQYF.

Points on this clone: Other nucleotide sequences in the sample specify the same CDR3. The chain joins TRBV7-2 to TRBJ2-7, with a possible D match to TRBD2 (5 bases). Germline assignment: CDR1 SGHTA and CDR2 FQGNSA. The V end lost 3 bases, the J end lost 3 bases, and 9 bases lay between the germline ends. This CDR3 is 13 amino acids long. CDR3 sequence: CASSFGRDYEQYF. The CDR3 coding sequence is TGTGCCAGCAGCTTCGGCCGGGACTACGAGCAGTACTTC.

The V call is TRBV16, the J call TRBJ2-7; TRBD2 is a possible D gene (5 bases). This CDR3 spans 13 amino acids. V lost 3 bases to trimming and J lost 3 bases, with 9 bases between them. Germline V gives CDR1 KGHSY, CDR2 FQNENV. CDR3 sequence: CASSQRVSYEQYF. As DNA, the CDR3 is TGTGCCAGCAGCCAGAGGGTGAGCTACGAGCAGTACTTC.

This chain joins TRBV4-2 and TRBJ2-3; no clear D. CDR1 LGHNA and CDR2 YNFKEQ come from the germline V gene. The CDR3 is made up of 14 amino acids. Trimming shortened V by 1 base and J by 5 bases, and 10 bases separated the two germline ends. The CDR3 sequence: CASSQGSSRDTQYF. The CDR3 DNA sequence: TGTGCCAGCAGCCAAGGTAGCTCACGAGATACGCAGTATTTT.

The gene calls are TRBV11-1 and TRBJ2-2; perhaps TRBD2 as D (6 bases). The V end lost 2 bases, the J end lost 7 bases, and 14 bases lay between the germline ends. The CDR3 has 15 residues. Germline-derived CDR1 and CDR2 are SGHAT and FQDESV (reference sequence). The CDR3 region is CASSLQTSPSGELFF. In DNA form, the CDR3 reads TGTGCCAGCAGCTTACAAACTAGCCCGAGCGGGGAGCTGTTTTTT.

The chain uses TRBV9 and TRBJ1-2, with 8 bases matching TRBD1. Looked up from germline, CDR1 is SGDLS and CDR2 is YYNGEE. The CDR3 runs 14 residues. The V segment lost 1 base and the J segment 5 bases; nucleotides outside the gene matches: 4. CDR3 bases: TGTGCCAGCAGCGTACCAGGGGGCGAGTATGGCTACACCTTC. Translated, it gives CASSVPGGEYGYTF.

In DNA form, the CDR3 reads TGTGCCAGCTCACGTAACGGACAGAGCTACGAGCAGTACTTC. It yields the protein CASSRNGQSYEQYF. The chain links TRBV18 to TRBJ2-7, with D possibly matching TRBD1 (6 bases). CDR1 is KGHSH and CDR2 is LQKENI in the germline V gene. Between the trimmed V and J ends, which lost 4 bases and 3 bases, there was a span of 13 bases. The CDR3 totals 14 residues.

The chain carries TRBV2 and TRBJ1-6; the D is unclear. CDR1 SNHLY and CDR2 FYNNEI come from the germline V gene. V was clipped by 2 bases and J by 6 bases, with 11 bases between them. The CDR3 loop spans 15 amino acids. The CDR3 DNA reads TGTGCCAGCAGTGAATGGCAGGCCCTTAATTCACCCCTCCACTTT. Protein: CASSEWQALNSPLHF.

This sequence joins TRBV19 and TRBJ1-1; D gene ambiguous. This CDR3 has 15 amino acids. The germline V gene has CDR1 LNHDA and CDR2 SQIVND (reference sequence). The germline V and J ends were trimmed by 6 bases and 3 bases, with 17 bases remaining between them. The CDR3 bases are TGTGCCAGTAGCGGGTCCCCCCTTTGGGACACTGAAGCTTTCTTT. The encoded protein is CASSGSPLWDTEAFF.

V gene TRBV21-1 combines with J gene TRBJ2-7; the D call in the table, TRBD1, was not verified against the DNA. TRBV21-1 is a pseudogene. There are 14 residues in the CDR3. The CDR3 sequence is CASSNGQTSYEQYF. Written as DNA, the CDR3 is TGTGCCAGCAGCAACGGACAGACCTCCTACGAGCAGTACTTC.

The chain recombines TRBV6-6 with TRBJ1-1, with 8 bases aligning to TRBD1. V lost 6 bases, J lost 6 bases, and 9 bases stayed unmatched. This CDR3 is 14 amino acids long. Germline V lookup: CDR1 MNHNY, CDR2 SVGAGI (reference sequence). CDR3 amino acids: CASSIKDRVAEAFF. The DNA for the CDR3 is TGTGCCAGCAGCATTAAGGACAGGGTCGCTGAAGCTTTCTTT.

The chain joins TRBV4-1 to TRBJ1-2; D is uncertain. The CDR3 sequence is 16 residues long. Germline assignment: CDR1 MGHRA and CDR2 YSYEKL. V was pared by 4 bases and J by 0 bases, with 15 bases between. The CDR3 DNA is TGCGCCAGCAGCCCCGCGGCGGGGTCCACTAACTATGGCTACACCTTC. Translating gives CASSPAAGSTNYGYTF.

This clone was picked up one time. The chain combines TRBV12-3 or TRBV12-4 with TRBJ1-5, with D unclear. CDR3 length equals 12 residues. V gave up 3 bases and J gave up 6 bases, with 6 bases separating them. The CDR3 region has the DNA TGTGCCAGCAGTTTTTCTAGTCAGCCCCAGCATTTT. Protein sequence: CASSFSSQPQHF.

This clone was observed once. This chain uses TRBV28 with TRBJ2-5, with 10 nucleotides matching TRBD2. With 6 bases clipped from V and 6 bases from J, the junction kept 16 bases outside the gene matches. The CDR3 is 17 amino acids. CDR1 and CDR2 (germline): MDHEN, SYDVKM. The CDR3 DNA sequence: TGTGCCAGCAGCCTCTACGCCCCTAGCGGGGGACTAAAGACCCAGTACTTC. Residues: CASSLYAPSGGLKTQYF.

Concerning this clone: The sample has other DNA sequences that encode this CDR3 too. This chain joins TRBV6-1 and TRBJ2-5; D gene ambiguous. CDR1 is MNHNS and CDR2 is SASEGT in the germline V gene. This CDR3 comprises 13 residues. Between the trimmed V and J ends, which lost 3 bases and 0 bases, there was a span of 5 bases. For the CDR3, the DNA is TGTGCCAGCAGTGAGGCCAACCAAGAGACCCAGTACTTC. This gives the protein CASSEANQETQYF.

This chain links TRBV2 with TRBJ1-1, with D unclear. From germline, CDR1 is SNHLY and CDR2 FYNNEI. The germline V and J ends were trimmed by 6 bases and 0 bases, with 11 bases remaining between them. The CDR3 covers 14 residues. The CDR3 DNA reads TGTGCCAGCAGAGCCAGGAATATGAACACTGAAGCTTTCTTT. Its protein is CASRARNMNTEAFF. The entire variable domain, with the rest obtained from reference TRBV2 and TRBJ1-1, is as follows: EPEVTQTPSHQVTQMGQEVILRCVPISNHLYFYWYRQILGQKVEFLVSFYNNEISEKSEIFDDQFSVERPDGSNFTLKIRSTKLEDSAMYFCASRARNMNTEAFFGQGTRLTVV.

The chain links TRBV6-2 or TRBV6-3 to TRBJ2-3, with TRBD2 matching 9 bases. The length of the CDR3 is 16 residues. Per the germline V gene, CDR1 is MNHEY and CDR2 is SVGEGT. Trimming removed 5 bases from V and 3 bases from J; junction bases left unmatched: 9. The CDR3 DNA follows: TGTGCCAGCAGTAACCCGGGACTAGCCGTAACAGATACGCAGTATTTT. Protein: CASSNPGLAVTDTQYF.